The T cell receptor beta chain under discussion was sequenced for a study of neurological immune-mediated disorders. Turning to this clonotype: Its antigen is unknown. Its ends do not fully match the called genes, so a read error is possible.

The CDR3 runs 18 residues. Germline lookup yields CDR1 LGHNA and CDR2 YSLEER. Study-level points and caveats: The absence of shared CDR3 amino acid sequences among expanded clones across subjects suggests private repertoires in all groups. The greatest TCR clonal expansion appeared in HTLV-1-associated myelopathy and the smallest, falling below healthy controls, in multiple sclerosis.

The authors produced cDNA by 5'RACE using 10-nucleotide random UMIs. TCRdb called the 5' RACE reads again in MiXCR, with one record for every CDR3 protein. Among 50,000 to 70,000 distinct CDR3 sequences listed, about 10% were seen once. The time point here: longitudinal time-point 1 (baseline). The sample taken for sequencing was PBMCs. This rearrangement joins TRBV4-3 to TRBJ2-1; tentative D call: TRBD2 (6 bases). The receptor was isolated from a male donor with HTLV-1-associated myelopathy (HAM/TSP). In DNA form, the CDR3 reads TGCGCCAACAGCCAAGATCTTATGGGCGGGGTGGCCGCGAATGAGCAGTTCTTC. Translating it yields CANSQDLMGGVAANEQFF.